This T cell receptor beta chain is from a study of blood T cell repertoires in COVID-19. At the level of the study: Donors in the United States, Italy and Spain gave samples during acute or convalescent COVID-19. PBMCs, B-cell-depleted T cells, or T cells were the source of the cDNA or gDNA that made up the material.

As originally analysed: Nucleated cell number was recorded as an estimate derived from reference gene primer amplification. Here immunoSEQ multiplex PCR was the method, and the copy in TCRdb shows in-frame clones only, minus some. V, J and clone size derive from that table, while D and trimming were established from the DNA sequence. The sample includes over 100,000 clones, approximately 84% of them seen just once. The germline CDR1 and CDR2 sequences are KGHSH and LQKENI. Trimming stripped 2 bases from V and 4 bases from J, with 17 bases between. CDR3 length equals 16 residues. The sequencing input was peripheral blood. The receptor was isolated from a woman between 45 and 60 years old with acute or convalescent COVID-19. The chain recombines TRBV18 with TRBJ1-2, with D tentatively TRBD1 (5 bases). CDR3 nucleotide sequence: TGTGCCAGCTCACCAGGCATGATGGGGCCAGGCTATGGCTACACCTTC. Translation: CASSPGMMGPGYGYTF.